One and the same sample provided the 17 T cell receptor beta chains below, sequenced in a study of blood T cell repertoires in COVID-19. Data came from immunoSEQ multiplex PCR; TCRdb stores just in-frame clones and leaves some out. The sample contains under 250,000 clones, roughly 84% of which appear only once. Sequenced material: peripheral blood. These receptors were obtained from a man in his forties with acute or convalescent COVID-19.

This chain connects TRBV3-1 (or the pseudogene TRBV3-2) to TRBJ1-1; 9 bases map to TRBD1. The junction had 4 bases not matched to a gene; V was cut back by 4 bases and J by 7 bases. The CDR3 loop spans 13 amino acids. Germline values: CDR1 LGHDT, CDR2 YNNKEL (reference sequence). The CDR3 nucleotides read TGTGCCAGCAGCCCCGGGACAGGGAATGAAGCTTTCTTT. It translates to CASSPGTGNEAFF.

This clone occurred a few times. V and J are TRBV12-3 or TRBV12-4 and TRBJ1-2; TRBD1 matches 7 bases. The CDR3 runs to 13 residues. With 10 bases clipped from V and 4 bases from J, the junction kept 9 bases outside the gene matches. CDR3 region: CATTLDRAYGYTF. CDR3 coding DNA: TGTGCCACAACTCTAGACAGGGCCTATGGCTACACCTTC.

CDR3 coding DNA: TGTGCCAGCAGCTCCAAGAATAAAGGGGGCACAGATACGCAGTATTTT. Its translation is CASSSKNKGGTDTQYF. This chain links TRBV11-1 with TRBJ2-3; perhaps TRBD1 as D (5 bases). Germline CDR1 is SGHAT and CDR2 is FQDESV (reference sequence). This CDR3 spans 16 amino acids. Trimming pared 4 bases from V and 1 base from J, leaving 15 bases between.

The CDR3: CASSSGQGIYEQYF. CDR3 DNA sequence: TGTGCCAGCAGCTCGGGACAGGGAATCTACGAGCAGTACTTC. V and J are TRBV5-5 and TRBJ2-7; 9 positions match TRBD1. This CDR3 is built from 14 residues. Germline V gives CDR1 SGHKS, CDR2 YYEKEE (reference sequence). V lost 3 bases and J lost 3; bases outside the gene matches: 4.

The chain recombines TRBV5-1 with TRBJ2-4, with TRBD2 matching 10 bases. Germline V gene data show CDR1 as SGHRS and CDR2 as YFSETQ. The CDR3 is made up of 16 amino acids. Losses at the gene ends were 0 bases for V and 7 bases for J; bases not matched to a gene: 7. CDR3 sequence reads: CASSLGPQREGNIQYF. The DNA for the CDR3 is TGCGCCAGCAGCTTGGGGCCCCAGCGGGAGGGTAACATTCAGTACTTC.

The chain recombines TRBV3-1 (or the pseudogene TRBV3-2) with TRBJ1-1; TRBD1 is a possible D gene (6 bases). V dropped 6 bases and J dropped 0 bases, with 14 bases sitting between them. Germline V gene lookup returns CDR1 LGHDT and CDR2 YNNKEL (reference sequence). The CDR3 spans 15 residues. CDR3 amino acids: CASSKSGTMNTEAFF. CDR3 sequence (DNA): TGTGCCAGCAGTAAAAGCGGGACAATGAACACTGAAGCTTTCTTT.

In this sample, this clone turned up once. The chain joins TRBV5-1 to TRBJ2-1; TRBD1 matches at 9 bases. The CDR3 sequence is 14 residues long. Per the germline V gene, CDR1 is SGHRS and CDR2 is YFSETQ. V dropped 4 bases and J dropped 5; count of bases not matched to a gene: 4. Here the CDR3 DNA reads TGCGCCAGCAGCGGGACAGGGTCCAACAATGAGCAGTTCTTC. Encoded protein: CASSGTGSNNEQFF.

This sequence joins TRBV5-6 and TRBJ1-5; possibly TRBD1 for D (5 bases). V was clipped by 4 bases and J by 1 base, with 15 bases between them. Germline assignment: CDR1 SGHDT and CDR2 YYEEEE. The CDR3 is 16 amino acids. This CDR3 is CASSRGGGNSNQPQHF. The CDR3 nucleotides read TGTGCCAGCAGCCGCGGGGGTGGTAACAGCAATCAGCCCCAGCATTTT.

The chain employs TRBV21-1 and TRBJ1-5; the DNA was not used to check the table's D call, TRBD1. TRBV21-1 is flagged as a pseudogene. The CDR3 has 14 amino acids. The DNA of the CDR3 is TGTGCCAGCAGCAAAGCAGGGGCCAATCAGCCCCAGCATTTT. This gives the protein CASSKAGANQPQHF.

The chain is built from TRBV30 and TRBJ2-7; D may be TRBD1 (6 bases). Trimming removed 1 base at V and 4 bases at J, with 17 bases between. Germline assignment: CDR1 GTSNPN and CDR2 SVGIG (reference sequence). This CDR3 has 15 residues. In DNA, the CDR3 is TGTGCCTGGAGTGGGTGGGGGCGCGAGTCTTACGAGCAGTACTTC. Protein product: CAWSGWGRESYEQYF.

The V and J genes are TRBV10-3 and TRBJ2-1; D uncertain. The CDR3 extends over 14 amino acids. The ends were cut back, 5 bases at V and 9 bases at J, with 17 bases in the middle. Per germline, CDR1 ENHRY and CDR2 SYGVKD. In DNA, the CDR3 is TGTGCCATCAGTAAAATATCCTCTCCCCCTGAGCAGTTCTTC. Translating it yields CAISKISSPPEQFF.

This sequence joins TRBV19 and TRBJ1-4; no firm D call. The V and J ends lost 10 bases and 0 bases respectively, with 12 bases between them. The CDR3 loop spans 14 amino acids. Germline V gene sequence: CDR1 LNHDA, CDR2 SQIVND (reference sequence). CDR3 in DNA: TGTGCCACCGACCCCGGGGCAACTAATGAAAAACTGTTTTTT. Translation: CATDPGATNEKLFF.

The chain couples TRBV7-8 to TRBJ1-4; unclear D gene. V shed 2 bases and J shed 4 bases, with 11 bases lying between them. This CDR3 is 15 amino acids long. The V gene's germline CDR1 is SGHVS and CDR2 FQNEAQ. The CDR3: CASSLFVSYNEKLFF. The CDR3 DNA follows: TGTGCCAGCAGCTTATTCGTTAGCTATAATGAAAAACTGTTTTTT.

The chain is built from TRBV7-3 and TRBJ1-1; D possibly corresponds to TRBD1 (6 bases). Trimming shortened V by 0 bases and J by 0 bases, and 17 bases separated the two germline ends. The germline gives CDR1 SGHTA, CDR2 FQGTGA. This CDR3 has 18 amino acids. CDR3 nucleotide sequence: TGTGCCAGCAGCTTAACGTTTGGGGGCGTAGGAATGAACACTGAAGCTTTCTTT. It codes for CASSLTFGGVGMNTEAFF.

This sequence joins TRBV30 and TRBJ1-6, with no clear D. There are 12 residues in the CDR3. V dropped 1 base and J dropped 8 bases, with 6 bases sitting between them. Germline-derived CDR1 and CDR2 are GTSNPN and SVGIG (reference sequence). This CDR3 reads CAWSGEYSPLHF. CDR3 nucleotide sequence: TGTGCCTGGAGTGGAGAGTATTCACCCCTCCACTTT.

The chain has TRBV6-5 and TRBJ2-7; 7 bases match TRBD2. Germline loops: CDR1 MNHEY, CDR2 SVGAGI. V lost 7 bases and J lost 2; bases outside the gene matches: 11. The length of the CDR3 is 15 residues. CDR3 nucleotide sequence: TGTGCCAGCACGAACCAAGCGGGATACCCCTACGAGCAGTACTTC. Translated: CASTNQAGYPYEQYF.

V usage is TRBV4-1 and J usage is TRBJ2-7, with a possible D match to TRBD1 (6 bases). The CDR3 has 15 amino acids. Germline-derived CDR1 and CDR2 are MGHRA and YSYEKL. The ends were cut back, 3 bases at V and 1 base at J, with 13 bases in the middle. The CDR3 region is CASSHSRGRSYEQYF. DNA for the CDR3: TGCGCCAGCAGCCACTCCAGGGGAAGATCCTACGAGCAGTACTTC.